This TCR beta chain was sequenced during a study of cytomegalovirus exposure and HLA in healthy donors. Looking at the study overall: Ancestry clustering placed 70% to 90% of roughly 400 genotyped donors in the Caucasian-associated cluster.

PCR amplification relied on 60 Vbeta primers (plus 13 Jbeta primers). Sequencing was performed with immunoSEQ multiplex PCR; in TCRdb, only in-frame clones are kept and a portion is missing. The repertoire consists of 95,000 to 100,000 clones, with roughly 70% occurring once and the leading ten covering 1.8%. Germline-derived CDR1 and CDR2 are ENHRY and SYGVKD. V shed 8 bases, J shed 3 bases, and the junction held 6 bases outside the gene matches. The CDR3 sequence is 13 residues long. This sequence originates from a male donor in good health and CMV-seronegative. Sample: PBMCs. The rearrangement joins TRBV10-3 to TRBJ2-7; 8 nucleotides agree with TRBD1. The DNA of the CDR3 is TGTGCCATCGGGACAGGAGGTGGCTACGAGCAGTACTTC. Encoded protein: CAIGTGGGYEQYF.